This TCR beta chain derives from a study of T-cell memory formation after mild COVID-19. Libraries for TCRalpha and TCRbeta carried sample barcodes and unique molecular identifiers via 5'RACE. In TCRdb, the 5' RACE reads were re-called with MiXCR into one record per CDR3 protein. Here the sample spans approximately 260,000 distinct CDR3 sequences, more than 15% being singletons. The CDR3 is 14 amino acids. In germline, CDR1 is MGHRA, CDR2 YSYEKL. The V gene lost 2 bases and the J gene lost 10 bases, with 14 bases spanning the gap. This clonotype was recorded a few times. Its antigen is currently unknown. Findings of the study overall: There was no confirmation that second-wave clones peaking on day 37 were SARS-CoV-2 specific. Later expanders leaned toward CD4+, whereas clones contracting from day 15 to 85 were balanced CD4/CD8. There were some responding clones in pre-infection memory, which suggested that cross-reactive memory had joined.

The receptor was isolated from a man younger than 30 who had mild COVID-19 (a few samples of this study predate the infection). Cell type and time point are not known. V is TRBV4-1 and J is TRBJ1-4; the D is unclear. The sample taken for sequencing was PBMCs or a T cell subset sorted from them (not recorded which). CDR3 coding DNA: TGCGCCAGCAGCCAACAGCCAAGGGCGGCAAAACTGTTTTTT. It translates to CASSQQPRAAKLFF.